The source of this TCR beta chain is a study of T-cell memory formation after mild COVID-19. Whole-study results and caveats: Cross-reactive memory seemingly joined, as some responding clones were found in pre-infection memory.

TCRdb reprocessed the 5' RACE reads via MiXCR and lists one record per CDR3 protein. The table records about 470,000 distinct CDR3 sequences, about 18% of them present only once. The CDR3 length is 16 residues. V shed 4 bases, J shed 0 bases, and the junction held 5 bases outside the gene matches. The germline gives CDR1 SGHRS, CDR2 YFSETQ. This clonotype has just a few counts. Its antigen is unknown. Input material: PBMCs or a T cell subset sorted from them (not recorded which). The TCR originated in an adult woman who had mild COVID-19 (a few samples of this study predate the infection). Cell type and time point are not known. V is TRBV5-1 and J is TRBJ2-3, with 10 nucleotides matching TRBD2. The CDR3 sequence: CASSAGLATSTDTQYF. The DNA of the CDR3 is TGCGCCAGCAGCGCGGGACTAGCGACCAGCACAGATACGCAGTATTTT.